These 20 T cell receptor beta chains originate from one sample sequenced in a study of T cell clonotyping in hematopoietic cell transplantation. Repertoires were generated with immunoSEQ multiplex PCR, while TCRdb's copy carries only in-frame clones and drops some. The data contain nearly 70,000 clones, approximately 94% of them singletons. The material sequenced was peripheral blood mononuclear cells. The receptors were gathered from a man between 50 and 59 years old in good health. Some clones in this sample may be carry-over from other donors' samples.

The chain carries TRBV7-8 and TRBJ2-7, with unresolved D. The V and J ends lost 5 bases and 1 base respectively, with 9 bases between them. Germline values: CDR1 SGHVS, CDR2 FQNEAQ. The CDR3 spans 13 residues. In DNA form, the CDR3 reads TGTGCCAGCAGCCTAGTCGAATCCTACGAGCAGTACTTC. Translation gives CASSLVESYEQYF.

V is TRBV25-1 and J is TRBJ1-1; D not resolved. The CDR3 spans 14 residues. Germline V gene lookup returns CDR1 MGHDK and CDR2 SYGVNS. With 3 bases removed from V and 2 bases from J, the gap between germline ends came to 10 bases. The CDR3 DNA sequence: TGTGCCAGCAGTGATGGGATTTCAAACACTGAAGCTTTCTTT. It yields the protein CASSDGISNTEAFF.

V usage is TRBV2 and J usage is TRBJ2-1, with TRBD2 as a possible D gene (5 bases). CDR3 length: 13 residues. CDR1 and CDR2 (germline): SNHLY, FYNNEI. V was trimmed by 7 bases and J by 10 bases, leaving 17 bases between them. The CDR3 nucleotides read TGTGCCAGCATGTTAGGGTACGGCGGGGAGCAGTTCTTC. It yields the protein CASMLGYGGEQFF. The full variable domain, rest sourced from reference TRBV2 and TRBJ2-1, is EPEVTQTPSHQVTQMGQEVILRCVPISNHLYFYWYRQILGQKVEFLVSFYNNEISEKSEIFDDQFSVERPDGSNFTLKIRSTKLEDSAMYFCASMLGYGGEQFFGPGTRLTVL.

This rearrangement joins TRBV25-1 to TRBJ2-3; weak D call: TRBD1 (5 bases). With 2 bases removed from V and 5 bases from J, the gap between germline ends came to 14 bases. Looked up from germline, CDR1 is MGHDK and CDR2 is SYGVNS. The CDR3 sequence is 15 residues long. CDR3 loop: CASSEGQGAGDTQYF. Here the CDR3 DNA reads TGTGCCAGCAGTGAAGGGCAAGGGGCTGGAGATACGCAGTATTTT.

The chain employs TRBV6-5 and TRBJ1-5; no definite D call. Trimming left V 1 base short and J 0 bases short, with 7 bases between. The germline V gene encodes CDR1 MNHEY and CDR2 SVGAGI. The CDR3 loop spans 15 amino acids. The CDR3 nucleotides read TGTGCCAGCAGTTACTTACCGGATAGCAATCAGCCCCAGCATTTT. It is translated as CASSYLPDSNQPQHF.

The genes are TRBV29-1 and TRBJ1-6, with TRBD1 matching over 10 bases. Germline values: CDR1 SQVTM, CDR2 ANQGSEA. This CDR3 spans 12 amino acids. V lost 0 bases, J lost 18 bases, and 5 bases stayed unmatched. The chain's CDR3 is CSVEDGDRGGHF. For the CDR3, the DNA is TGCAGCGTTGAAGACGGGGACAGGGGCGGCCACTTT. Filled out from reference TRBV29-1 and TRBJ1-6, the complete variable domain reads SAVISQKPSRDICQRGTSLTIQCQVDSQVTMMFWYRQQPGQSLTLIATANQGSEATYESGFVIDKFPISRPNLTFSTLTVSNMSPEDSSIYLCSVEDGDRGGHFGNGTRLTVT.

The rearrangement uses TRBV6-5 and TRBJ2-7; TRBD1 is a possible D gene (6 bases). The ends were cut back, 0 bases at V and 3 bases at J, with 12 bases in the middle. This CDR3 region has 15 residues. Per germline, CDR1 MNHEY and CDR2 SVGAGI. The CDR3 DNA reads TGTGCCAGCAGTTACTCGAAGGGCAGGGGCTACGAGCAGTACTTC. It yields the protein CASSYSKGRGYEQYF.

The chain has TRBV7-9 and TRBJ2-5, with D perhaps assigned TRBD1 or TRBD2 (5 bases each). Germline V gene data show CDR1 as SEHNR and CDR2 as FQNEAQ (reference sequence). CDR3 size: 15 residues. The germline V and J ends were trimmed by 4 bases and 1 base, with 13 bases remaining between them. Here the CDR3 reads CASSSIRDPQETQYF. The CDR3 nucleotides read TGTGCCAGCAGCTCGATACGGGACCCCCAAGAGACCCAGTACTTC.

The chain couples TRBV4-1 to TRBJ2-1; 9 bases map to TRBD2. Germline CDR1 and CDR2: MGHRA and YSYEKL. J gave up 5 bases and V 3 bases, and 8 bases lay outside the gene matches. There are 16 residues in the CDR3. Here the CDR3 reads CASSQVAGALNNEQFF. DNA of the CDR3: TGCGCCAGCAGCCAGGTAGCGGGGGCCCTAAACAATGAGCAGTTCTTC.

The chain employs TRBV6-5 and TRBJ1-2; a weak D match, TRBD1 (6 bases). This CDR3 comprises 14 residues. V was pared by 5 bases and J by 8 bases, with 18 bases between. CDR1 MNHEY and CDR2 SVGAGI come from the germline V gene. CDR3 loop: CASSPQGGGLGYTF. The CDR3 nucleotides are TGTGCCAGCAGTCCACAGGGTGGGGGTTTGGGCTACACCTTC.

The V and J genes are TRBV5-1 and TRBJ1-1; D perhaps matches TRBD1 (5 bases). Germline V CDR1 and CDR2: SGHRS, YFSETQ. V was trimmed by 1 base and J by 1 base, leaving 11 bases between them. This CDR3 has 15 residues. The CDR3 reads CASSLYQGKNTEAFF. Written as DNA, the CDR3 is TGCGCCAGCAGCTTGTATCAGGGAAAGAACACTGAAGCTTTCTTT.

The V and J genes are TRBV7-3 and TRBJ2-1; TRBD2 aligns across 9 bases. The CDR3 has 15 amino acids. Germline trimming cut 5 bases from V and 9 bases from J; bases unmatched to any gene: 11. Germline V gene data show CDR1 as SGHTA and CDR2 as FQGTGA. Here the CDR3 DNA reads TGTGCCAGCAGCCCCGGACTAGCGATGGTAGGTGAGCAGTTCTTC. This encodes CASSPGLAMVGEQFF. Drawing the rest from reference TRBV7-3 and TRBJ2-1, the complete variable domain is GAGVSQTPSNKVTEKGKYVELRCDPISGHTALYWYRQSLGQGPEFLIYFQGTGAADDSGLPNDRFFAVRPEGSVSTLKIQRTERGDSAVYLCASSPGLAMVGEQFFGPGTRLTVL.

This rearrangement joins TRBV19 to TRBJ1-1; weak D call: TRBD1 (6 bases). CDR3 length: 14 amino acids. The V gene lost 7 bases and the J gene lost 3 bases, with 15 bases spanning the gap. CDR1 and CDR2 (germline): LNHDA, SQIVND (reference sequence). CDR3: CASNSQGADTEAFF. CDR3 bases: TGTGCCAGTAACTCACAGGGCGCGGACACTGAAGCTTTCTTT.

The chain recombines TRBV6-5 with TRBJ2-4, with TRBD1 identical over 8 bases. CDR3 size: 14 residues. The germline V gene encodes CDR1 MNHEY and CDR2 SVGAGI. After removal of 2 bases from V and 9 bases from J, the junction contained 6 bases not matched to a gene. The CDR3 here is CASSYGQGRGIQYF. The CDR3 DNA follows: TGTGCCAGCAGTTACGGACAGGGAAGAGGCATTCAGTACTTC.

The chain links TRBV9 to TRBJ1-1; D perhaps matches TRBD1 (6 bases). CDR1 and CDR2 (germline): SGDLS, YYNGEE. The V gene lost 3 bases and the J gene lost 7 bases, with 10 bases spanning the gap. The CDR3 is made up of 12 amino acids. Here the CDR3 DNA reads TGTGCCAGCAGCGCTGTACAGGGTGAAGCTTTCTTT. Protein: CASSAVQGEAFF.

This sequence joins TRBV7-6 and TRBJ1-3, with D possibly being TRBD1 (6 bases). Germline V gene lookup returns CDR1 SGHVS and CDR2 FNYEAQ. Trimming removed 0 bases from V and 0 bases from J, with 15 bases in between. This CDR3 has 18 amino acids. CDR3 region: CASSLASLGGISGNTIYF. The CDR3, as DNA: TGTGCCAGCAGCTTAGCCTCCCTAGGGGGTATCTCTGGAAACACCATATATTTT.

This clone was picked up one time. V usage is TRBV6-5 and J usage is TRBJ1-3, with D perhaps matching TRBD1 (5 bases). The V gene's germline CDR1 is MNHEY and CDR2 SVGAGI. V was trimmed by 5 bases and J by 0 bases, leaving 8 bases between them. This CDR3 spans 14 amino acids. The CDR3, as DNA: TGTGCCAGCAGTATACAGGTCTCTGGAAACACCATATATTTT. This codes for CASSIQVSGNTIYF.

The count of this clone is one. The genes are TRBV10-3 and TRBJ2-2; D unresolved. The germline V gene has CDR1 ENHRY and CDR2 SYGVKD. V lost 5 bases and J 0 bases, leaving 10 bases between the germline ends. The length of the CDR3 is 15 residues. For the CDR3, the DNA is TGTGCCATCAGTACCGGGCCCTCGAACACCGGGGAGCTGTTTTTT. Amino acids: CAISTGPSNTGELFF.

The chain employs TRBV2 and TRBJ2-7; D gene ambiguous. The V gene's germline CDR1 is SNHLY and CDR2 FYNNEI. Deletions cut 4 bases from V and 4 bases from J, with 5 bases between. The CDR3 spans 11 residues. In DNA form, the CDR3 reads TGTGCCAGCAGTGTTGTTTACGAGCAGTACTTC. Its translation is CASSVVYEQYF.

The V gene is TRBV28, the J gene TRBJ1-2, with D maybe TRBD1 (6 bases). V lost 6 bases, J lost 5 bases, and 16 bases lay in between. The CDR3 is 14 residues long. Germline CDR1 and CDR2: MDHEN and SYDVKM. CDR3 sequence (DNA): TGTGCCAGCAGCCCTACCGACAGGCTATATGGCTACACCTTC. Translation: CASSPTDRLYGYTF.